The sequence of this T cell receptor beta chain was determined in a study of blood T cell repertoires in COVID-19. For the study at large: Collection of acute and convalescent COVID-19 samples took place in the United States, Italy and Spain. In each case, the material was cDNA or gDNA derived from T cells, B-cell-depleted T cells, or PBMCs.

The V gene end was trimmed by 5 bases and the J gene end by 8 bases; junction bases not matched to a gene: 7. Germline V gene lookup returns CDR1 SGHNT and CDR2 YENEEA. The CDR3 sequence is 14 residues long. Profiled with immunoSEQ multiplex PCR; TCRdb holds only in-frame clones, not every one. The table includes about 100,000 clones, around 88% detected once. The V call is TRBV11-3, the J call TRBJ1-2; 11 bases are a match to TRBD1. The sequencing input was peripheral blood. This receptor was obtained from a man in his 60s with acute or convalescent COVID-19. This CDR3 is CASSLGQGAVGYTF. DNA of the CDR3: TGTGCCAGCAGCCTCGGACAGGGGGCTGTGGGCTACACCTTC. The full variable domain, with the rest looked up from reference TRBV11-3 and TRBJ1-2, is EAGVVQSPRYKIIEKKQPVAFWCNPISGHNTLYWYLQNLGQGPELLIRYENEEAVDDSQLPKDRFSAERLKGVDSTLKIQPAELGDSAVYLCASSLGQGAVGYTFGSGTRLTVV.